A single sample is the source of the 25 T cell receptor beta chains below, sequenced in a study of read filtering for tumor transcriptome and immune sequencing. Molecular barcoded adaptors covering alpha/delta and beta/gamma chains were used on around 370 ng RNA. One entry per CDR3 protein results from TCRdb running MiXCR on the reads. Found here are about 86,000 distinct CDR3 sequences, 12% of them singletons; the top ten hold about 15%. Sequencing was carried out using a population of CD138-negative cells sorted from bone marrow. These receptors were taken from a donor aged 40 or over with multiple myeloma.

This clonotype was seen at least ten times. The rearrangement joins TRBV2 to TRBJ2-5; no definite D call. The CDR3 length is 14 residues. Germline CDR1 and CDR2: SNHLY and FYNNEI. The V gene lost 7 bases and the J gene lost 5 bases, with 17 bases spanning the gap. CDR3 nucleotides: TGTGCCAGCAAGTTTGACCAGCACGCGGAGACCCAGTACTTC. As protein: CASKFDQHAETQYF.

The sample holds many counts of this clonotype. This sequence joins TRBV12-3 or TRBV12-4 and TRBJ1-5; no firm D call. The V gene lost 3 bases and the J gene lost 6 bases, with 12 bases spanning the gap. The CDR3 contains 14 residues. CDR3 nucleotides: TGTGCCAGCAGTTTGAGTTCGTTGGGTCAGCCCCAGCATTTT. The encoded protein is CASSLSSLGQPQHF.

This clonotype was observed many times. The chain recombines TRBV20-1 with TRBJ2-7; no firm D call. Germline V gene lookup returns CDR1 DFQATT and CDR2 SNEGSKA (reference sequence). V lost 3 bases to trimming and J lost 3 bases, with 12 bases between them. This CDR3 is built from 13 residues. The CDR3 reads CSASRRPLYEQYF. In DNA form, the CDR3 reads TGCAGTGCTAGCCGCAGACCTCTCTACGAGCAGTACTTC.

To note about this clonotype: A much larger clone is a single base away; this may be a read error. The chain is built from TRBV5-1 and TRBJ2-3; D perhaps matches TRBD2 (6 bases). This CDR3 has 19 amino acids. Per germline, CDR1 SGHRS and CDR2 YFSETQ. DNA for the CDR3: TGCGCCGGCAGCTCAACGCAGGGAGGAAGCAGGCGCAACACAGATACGCAGTATTTT. Residues: CAGSSTQGGSRRNTDTQYF. The complete variable domain, with remaining parts taken from reference TRBV5-1 and TRBJ2-3, reads KAGVTQTPRYLIKTRGQQVTLSCSPISGHRSVSWYQQTPGQGLQFLFEYFSETQRNKGNFPGRFSGRQFSNSRSEMNVSTLELGDSALYLCAGSSTQGGSRRNTDTQYFGPGTRLTVL.

CDR3 DNA: TGTGCCAGCAGCAAGTCGGGAAATAGCAATCAGCCCCAGCATTTT. Translated, it gives CASSKSGNSNQPQHF. The chain combines TRBV7-9 with TRBJ1-5; D gene unclear. V lost 5 bases and J lost 0, with 11 bases in between. Germline-derived CDR1 and CDR2 are SEHNR and FQNEAQ (reference sequence). This CDR3 spans 15 amino acids.

Only a few counts were recorded for this clonotype. This may arise from a read error, as a much more abundant clone is one base away. The V and J genes are TRBV5-5 and TRBJ1-5, with 10 bases matching TRBD1. The CDR3 has 14 amino acids. Germline CDR1 reads SGHKS; CDR2 reads YYEKEE (reference sequence). The CDR3 protein is CASSWDRGNQPQRF. CDR3 bases: TGTGCCAGCAGCTGGGACAGGGGTAATCAGCCCCAGCGTTTT.

This clonotype came up many times. V is TRBV10-1 and J is TRBJ2-5, with D perhaps assigned TRBD1 or TRBD2 (6 bases each). Germline values: CDR1 WNHNN, CDR2 SYGVQD (reference sequence). This CDR3 is built from 15 residues. Deletions cut 3 bases from V and 5 bases from J, with 16 bases between. The CDR3 reads CASSDGSRGGETQYF. CDR3 DNA sequence: TGCGCCAGCAGTGATGGATCCAGGGGAGGCGAGACCCAGTACTTC.

Of note for this clonotype: This may be a read error: a much more frequent sequence differs by one nucleotide. The chain has TRBV6-5 and TRBJ2-7, with D perhaps matching TRBD1 (6 bases). Germline assignment: CDR1 MNHEY and CDR2 SVGAGI. V lost 6 bases to trimming and J lost 5 bases, with 14 bases between them. This CDR3 contains 13 residues. The CDR3 coding sequence is TGTGCCAGCAGCTACAGGGAGCCCCACGAGCAGTACTTC. Translated: CASSYREPHEQYF.

This clonotype was detected many times. The rearrangement uses TRBV20-1 and TRBJ2-3; possible D gene TRBD2, 6 bases. V was cut by 3 bases and J by 4 bases, with 8 bases left in between. Per the germline V gene, CDR1 is DFQATT and CDR2 is SNEGSKA (reference sequence). The length of the CDR3 is 12 residues. CDR3 region: CSAREGADTQYF. The CDR3 nucleotides read TGCAGTGCTAGGGAGGGCGCAGATACGCAGTATTTT.

V is TRBV7-3 and J is TRBJ2-1, with D tentatively TRBD2 (6 bases). This CDR3 contains 15 residues. Trimming removed 5 bases at V and 4 bases at J, with 15 bases between. CDR1 and CDR2 (germline): SGHTA, FQGTGA. CDR3 region: CASSPSGLTYNEQFF. For the CDR3, the DNA is TGTGCCAGCAGCCCATCGGGACTTACATACAATGAGCAGTTCTTC.

This sequence joins TRBV20-1 and TRBJ2-3; 10 bases line up with TRBD2. Looked up from germline, CDR1 is DFQATT and CDR2 is SNEGSKA (reference sequence). V lost 2 bases and J lost 4; bases outside the gene matches: 6. The CDR3 is 15 amino acids. CDR3 sequence reads: CSARKREGPADTQYF. The CDR3 region has the DNA TGCAGTGCTAGAAAGCGGGAGGGCCCGGCAGATACGCAGTATTTT.

The V gene is TRBV5-1, the J gene TRBJ2-1; 14 bases match TRBD2. Losses at the gene ends were 0 bases for V and 2 bases for J; bases not matched to a gene: 4. The germline gives CDR1 SGHRS, CDR2 YFSETQ. This CDR3 comprises 18 residues. The CDR3 bases are TGCGCCAGCAGCTTGGTGGGACTAGCGGGGGTCCCCTACAATGAGCAGTTCTTC. Residues: CASSLVGLAGVPYNEQFF.

This clonotype has a count of ten or more. The chain recombines TRBV29-1 with TRBJ1-1, with D maybe TRBD1 (5 bases). There are 14 residues in the CDR3. Trimming cost V 6 bases and J 3 bases, with 17 bases left between them. CDR1 SQVTM and CDR2 ANQGSEA come from the germline V gene. The CDR3 reads CSVSAGGWDTEAFF. The CDR3 coding sequence is TGCAGCGTCTCGGCGGGGGGGTGGGACACTGAAGCTTTCTTT.

A few counts support this clonotype. With a much larger clone just one base away, this may be a read error. This likely comes from a read error, as the CDR3 has no conserved phenylalanine or tryptophan at its end. The chain combines TRBV5-1 with TRBJ2-7, with 8 bases fitting TRBD1. V lost 5 bases, J lost 5 bases, and 6 bases stayed unmatched. The CDR3 is 13 residues long. Per germline, CDR1 SGHRS and CDR2 YFSETQ. The CDR3 DNA reads as TGCGCCAGCAGTCTGCAGGGGGCCCACGAGCAGTACCTC. Protein product: CASSLQGAHEQYL.

This clonotype was seen ten or more times. Germline is not matched at one junction end, which may reflect a read error. This chain connects TRBV7-9 to TRBJ1-4; no firm D call. The germline gives CDR1 SEHNR, CDR2 FQNEAQ (reference sequence). CDR3 length: 14 amino acids. The CDR3 coding sequence is TGTGCCTGCAGCTTAGCCAGCTCGGGAGAAAAACTGTTTTTT. This sequence encodes CACSLASSGEKLFF.

The V gene is TRBV4-2, the J gene TRBJ2-1, with D possibly matching TRBD2 (5 bases). The V gene's germline CDR1 is LGHNA and CDR2 YNFKEQ. The CDR3 consists of 16 residues. The ends were cut back, 2 bases at V and 3 bases at J, with 14 bases in the middle. The CDR3 coding sequence is TGTGCCAGCAGCCAATGGTCCAGCGGACGCTACAATGAGCAGTTCTTC. It translates to CASSQWSSGRYNEQFF.

V is TRBV3-1 and J is TRBJ2-3; the D is unclear. The CDR3 consists of 13 residues. The germline V gene encodes CDR1 LGHDT and CDR2 YNNKEL (reference sequence). V lost 1 base and J lost 8, with 10 bases in between. CDR3 sequence reads: CASSQGSVGTQYF. In nucleotides, the CDR3 is TGTGCCAGCAGCCAAGGGAGTGTGGGTACGCAGTATTTT.

This clonotype came up many times. The V call is TRBV28, the J call TRBJ2-3; D is possibly TRBD1 (5 bases). Germline V lookup: CDR1 MDHEN, CDR2 SYDVKM. This CDR3 contains 10 residues. Trimming took off 6 bases at V and 11 bases at J, with 9 bases between the two ends. DNA for the CDR3: TGTGCCAGCAGCTCAGGACAGCAGTATTTT. The encoded protein is CASSSGQQYF.

With respect to this clonotype: A much more abundant neighbour one base away suggests this may be a read error. The chain carries TRBV7-9 and TRBJ2-2; 10 positions match TRBD2. This CDR3 spans 14 amino acids. With 6 bases clipped from V and 4 bases from J, the junction kept 2 bases outside the gene matches. Germline V gene sequence: CDR1 SEHNR, CDR2 FQNEAQ (reference sequence). CDR3 nucleotide sequence: TGTGCCAGCAGACCTAGCGGGAGCACCGGGGAGCTGTTTTTT. Its translation: CASRPSGSTGELFF.

This clonotype was picked up many times. The chain recombines TRBV2 with TRBJ2-7, with D perhaps being TRBD1 or TRBD2 (5 bases each). Germline loops: CDR1 SNHLY, CDR2 FYNNEI. Trimming stripped 2 bases from V and 3 bases from J, with 14 bases between. The CDR3 consists of 15 residues. CDR3 sequence reads: CASSELRGRSYEQYF. In DNA, the CDR3 is TGTGCCAGCAGTGAACTGAGGGGCCGCAGCTACGAGCAGTACTTC.

This clonotype was detected only a few times. The chain combines TRBV9 with TRBJ2-2; 9 bases fit TRBD1. The CDR3 spans 16 residues. Per germline, CDR1 SGDLS and CDR2 YYNGEE. With V trimmed by 4 bases and J by 3 bases, 7 bases remained unmatched. In DNA form, the CDR3 reads TGTGCCAGCAGCCCAACCGGGACAGGGTACACCGGGGAGCTGTTTTTT. Amino acid sequence: CASSPTGTGYTGELFF.

The table lists this clonotype with many counts. J is TRBJ1-2 and V is TRBV29-1; D perhaps matches TRBD1 (6 bases). V lost 4 bases to trimming and J lost 3 bases, with 9 bases between them. CDR1 is SQVTM and CDR2 is ANQGSEA in the germline V gene. CDR3 size: 12 residues. The CDR3, as DNA: TGCAGCGTTGGAGGGACATACTATGGCTACACCTTC. This gives the protein CSVGGTYYGYTF.

This clonotype came up many times. J is TRBJ2-2 and V is TRBV20-1, with TRBD2 matching 12 bases. The CDR3 covers 16 residues. Germline V gene sequence: CDR1 DFQATT, CDR2 SNEGSKA (reference sequence). With 5 bases clipped from V and 2 bases from J, the junction kept 6 bases outside the gene matches. Here the CDR3 reads CSAPSTSGRNTGELFF. CDR3 coding DNA: TGCAGTGCTCCTTCGACTAGCGGGAGAAACACCGGGGAGCTGTTTTTT.

This clonotype was observed at least ten times. The V and J genes are TRBV5-1 and TRBJ2-3; 7 positions match TRBD2. This CDR3 region has 14 residues. J was trimmed by 2 bases and V by 4 bases; bases with no gene match: 4. Germline-derived CDR1 and CDR2 are SGHRS and YFSETQ. The CDR3: CASSPGTITDTQYF. The CDR3 DNA reads as TGCGCCAGCAGCCCCGGGACTATCACAGATACGCAGTATTTT.

In its sample, this clonotype was seen many times. The chain links TRBV29-1 to TRBJ2-2; D is undetermined. Trimming removed 7 bases from V and 6 bases from J, with 21 bases in between. Germline V gene lookup returns CDR1 SQVTM and CDR2 ANQGSEA. The CDR3 consists of 15 residues. The CDR3 spells CSAPIGPANAGELFF. The CDR3 coding sequence is TGCAGCGCTCCCATAGGCCCCGCAAATGCCGGGGAGCTGTTTTTT.